Below are 3 T cell receptor beta chains sequenced from a single sample in a study of CD8 T cells in Susac syndrome. RNA in amounts of about 0.45 to 1 ug was reverse transcribed with random hexamers. TCRdb passed the immunoSEQ multiplex PCR reads through MiXCR, listing each CDR3 protein once. The table includes 150,000 to 180,000 distinct CDR3 sequences, 85% to 95% detected once. Sequences were obtained from CD8+ T cells from PBMCs. Receptors were obtained from a human donor with multiple sclerosis.

This chain joins TRBV29-1 and TRBJ1-4, with D tentatively TRBD1 (5 bases). V lost 0 bases to trimming and J lost 8 bases, with 16 bases between them. The CDR3 spans 15 residues. Germline V gives CDR1 SQVTM, CDR2 ANQGSEA. For the CDR3, the DNA is TGCAGCGTTGAAGATTCGGGGGTCGGGGAAGAAAAACTGTTTTTT. Translating gives CSVEDSGVGEEKLFF. Full variable domain (rest looked up from reference TRBV29-1 and TRBJ1-4): SAVISQKPSRDICQRGTSLTIQCQVDSQVTMMFWYRQQPGQSLTLIATANQGSEATYESGFVIDKFPISRPNLTFSTLTVSNMSPEDSSIYLCSVEDSGVGEEKLFFGSGTQLSVL.

This clonotype has just a few counts. The J gene is TRBJ2-2, the V gene TRBV27; 9 bases map to TRBD1. CDR1 MNHEY and CDR2 SMNVEV come from the germline V gene (reference sequence). The CDR3 sequence is 15 residues long. V lost 6 bases, J lost 4 bases, and 6 bases stayed unmatched. CDR3 sequence reads: CASSWGQGGTGELFF. CDR3 nucleotide sequence: TGTGCCAGCAGCTGGGGACAGGGCGGCACCGGGGAGCTGTTTTTT.

The chain uses TRBV3-1 and TRBJ1-2; D gene uncertain. Germline V gives CDR1 LGHDT, CDR2 YNNKEL (reference sequence). The CDR3 is made up of 15 amino acids. V was pared by 0 bases and J by 6 bases, with 14 bases between. CDR3 nucleotides: TGTGCCAGCAGCCAAGATCCGGGCTCAGTTCATGGCTACACCTTC. Amino acid sequence: CASSQDPGSVHGYTF.